The 3 T cell receptor beta chains reported below all come from one sample, sequenced in a study of shared clonotypes between healthy human individuals (dated by TCRdb to 2020 to 2022). Library method: the immunoSEQ multiplex PCR assay. TCRdb stores this immuneACCESS table with in-frame sequences only. Part of the clones is absent; in the studies checked, under half of the shortfall reflects unresolved V genes, and no reason is known for the rest. For this sample there are about 470,000 clones; about 76% appear just once. The top ten constitute about 13% of the sample. Sequenced material: PBMCs. These receptor sequences come from a woman between 40 and 55 years old in good health. Some clones in this sample may be carry-over from other donors' samples.

The rearrangement links TRBV7-3 to TRBJ1-3; D call uncertain. This CDR3 region has 16 residues. CDR1 and CDR2 (germline): SGHTA, FQGTGA. V lost 2 bases, J lost 0 bases, and 11 bases lay in between. In nucleotides, the CDR3 is TGTGCCAGCAGCTTAGGAGCAGCGCCCTCTGGAAACACCATATATTTT. Protein: CASSLGAAPSGNTIYF.

The J gene is TRBJ1-2, the V gene TRBV6-5; no definite D call. Trimming took 2 bases from V and 8 from J, leaving 12 bases between them. Germline V CDR1 and CDR2: MNHEY, SVGAGI. This CDR3 spans 13 amino acids. CDR3 bases: TGTGCCAGCAGTTACAGCCCCCGGGGAGGCTACACCTTC. Its protein is CASSYSPRGGYTF.

This rearrangement joins TRBV6-5 to TRBJ2-3, with a weak D call TRBD2 (6 bases). The CDR3 totals 13 residues. Germline V lookup: CDR1 MNHEY, CDR2 SVGAGI. Trimming pared 5 bases from V and 5 bases from J, leaving 11 bases between. The CDR3 loop is CASSPEGRDTQYF. The DNA of the CDR3 is TGTGCCAGCAGTCCGGAGGGCCGAGATACGCAGTATTTT.